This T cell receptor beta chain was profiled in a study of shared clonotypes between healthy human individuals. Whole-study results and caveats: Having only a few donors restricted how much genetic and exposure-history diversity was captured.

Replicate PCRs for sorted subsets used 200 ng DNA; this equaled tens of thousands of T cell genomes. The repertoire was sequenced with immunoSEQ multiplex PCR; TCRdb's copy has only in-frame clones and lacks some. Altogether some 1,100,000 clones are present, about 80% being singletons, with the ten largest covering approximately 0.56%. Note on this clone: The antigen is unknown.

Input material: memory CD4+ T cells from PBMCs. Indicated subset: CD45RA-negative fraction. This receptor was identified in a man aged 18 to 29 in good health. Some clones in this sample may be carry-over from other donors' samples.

The CDR3 spells CASSVGSGGSDTQYF. The CDR3 coding sequence is TGTGCCAGCAGCGTAGGTAGTGGAGGTTCAGATACGCAGTATTTT. The chain joins TRBV9 to TRBJ2-3; D might be TRBD2 (5 bases). This CDR3 is 15 amino acids long. Germline V gives CDR1 SGDLS, CDR2 YYNGEE. The V gene lost 0 bases and the J gene lost 4 bases, with 12 bases spanning the gap.